The 6 T cell receptor beta chains presented below share a single source sample, sequenced in a study of cytomegalovirus exposure and HLA in healthy donors (dated by TCRdb to the late 2010s). The library was built by means of the immunoSEQ multiplex PCR assay. A mixture of 60 forward primers for TCR Vbeta segments and 13 reverse primers for TCR Jbeta segments was used in the multiplex PCR. TCRdb provides this immuneACCESS table in a form limited to in-frame rearrangements. Some clones are lacking; in checked studies, under half of them reflect an unresolved V gene, and why the rest are absent is not known. Counted in this sample were under 200,000 clones; over 70% of them appeared once. The top ten clones comprise 4.5% to 6% of the sample. The specimen sequenced was PBMCs. The receptors stem from a middle-aged man in good health and CMV-seronegative.

J is TRBJ2-7 and V is TRBV18; possibly TRBD2 for D (5 bases). CDR3 length equals 13 residues. CDR1 is KGHSH, CDR2 LQKENI, per germline. V was cut by 5 bases and J by 5 bases, with 13 bases left in between. In DNA form, the CDR3 reads TGTGCCAGCTCATTCGAGCTGAGGGACGAGCAGTACTTC. Translated: CASSFELRDEQYF.

V and J are TRBV7-2 and TRBJ2-7; 8 positions agree with TRBD1. CDR3 length: 14 residues. The germline CDR1 and CDR2 sequences are SGHTA and FQGNSA. The V segment lost 2 bases and the J segment 0 bases; nucleotides outside the gene matches: 0. Here the CDR3 DNA reads TGTGCCAGCAGCTTAACAGGGGGCTCCTACGAGCAGTACTTC. Translation gives CASSLTGGSYEQYF.

V gene TRBV7-2 combines with J gene TRBJ2-7; 10 bases match TRBD2. The V gene's germline CDR1 is SGHTA and CDR2 FQGNSA. J lost 2 bases, V lost 5 bases, and 9 bases had no gene match. The CDR3 covers 16 residues. This CDR3 is CASSPSGLADPYEQYF. The CDR3 coding sequence is TGTGCCAGCAGCCCGAGTGGACTAGCGGACCCCTACGAGCAGTACTTC.

The DNA for the CDR3 is TGCGCCAGCAGCTTGACTAGCGTTTGGAAATACAATGAGCAGTTCTTC. Amino acids: CASSLTSVWKYNEQFF. The genes are TRBV5-1 and TRBJ2-1; 7 bases are shared with TRBD2. In germline, CDR1 is SGHRS, CDR2 YFSETQ. Losses at the gene ends were 1 base for V and 4 bases for J; bases not matched to a gene: 8. The CDR3 spans 16 residues.

This clone has just a few counts. The chain uses TRBV7-8 and TRBJ2-4; TRBD2 is a possible D gene (7 bases). Between the trimmed V and J ends, which lost 3 bases and 12 bases, there was a span of 18 bases. The CDR3 contains 14 residues. Germline loops: CDR1 SGHVS, CDR2 FQNEAQ. The CDR3 DNA reads as TGTGCCAGCAGCTTTGACGGAGTAGGGGGGGGTCAGTACTTC. It encodes CASSFDGVGGGQYF.

The genes are TRBV5-4 and TRBJ2-3; D is unresolved. CDR3 length equals 13 residues. The V gene's germline CDR1 is SGHNT and CDR2 YYREEE (reference sequence). With 2 bases removed from V and 4 bases from J, the gap between germline ends came to 8 bases. The CDR3 protein is CASSFFSADTQYF. The DNA for the CDR3 is TGTGCCAGCAGCTTTTTTTCAGCAGATACGCAGTATTTT.